This T cell receptor beta chain emerged from a study of shared clonotypes between healthy human individuals. Study in general: A couple of women and three men aged 18 to 49 made up the donors.

The germline CDR1 and CDR2 sequences are MDHEN and SYDVKM. The V end lost 2 bases, the J end lost 8 bases, and 12 bases lay between the germline ends. The CDR3 totals 13 residues. All donors qualified as healthy HIV-negative adults and had experienced no recent acute infections or vaccinations. Genomic DNA for unsorted samples, which was extracted with the QIAamp DNA Blood Mini kit, came from approximately 90 million PBMCs. This clone occurred a few times. Libraries were prepared by immunoSEQ multiplex PCR; TCRdb keeps only in-frame clonotypes and omits some of them. This sample carries hundreds of thousands of clones, around 78% of them seen once, and the ten largest clones take 12%.

The receptor was isolated from a woman in her forties in good health. Some clones in this sample may be carry-over from other donors' samples. The gene calls are TRBV28 and TRBJ1-2; no definite D call. The specimen was PBMCs. The CDR3 spells CASSLTGGRGYTF. The CDR3 nucleotides are TGTGCCAGCAGTTTAACGGGAGGTCGCGGCTACACCTTC.